This T cell receptor beta chain was profiled in a study of T cell responses to AZD1222 COVID-19 vaccine. Study results and limitations: Females outnumbered males among donors, who were mostly white British; clonal diversity was possibly underestimated. Repertoire sampling was restricted to post-peak T cell response timepoints. CD4 TCRs associated with vaccination spanned spike, dominating at 160-218 and 743-854. A reported finding is that nearly half of spike-specific TCRs target unmutated variant regions.

The data were produced by immunoSEQ multiplex PCR, yet TCRdb's version contains in-frame clones alone and is incomplete. The sample carries just under 90,000 clones, about 91% recorded once. Details on this clone: The antigen remains unidentified.

V was clipped by 0 bases and J by 7 bases, with 11 bases between them. Germline loops: CDR1 SGHRS, CDR2 YFSETQ. There are 14 residues in the CDR3. The sequence was collected from an adult in good health. The chain uses TRBV5-1 and TRBJ2-1; no firm D call. Specimen: peripheral blood, collected on day 0 of MenACWY control vaccination. CDR3 DNA sequence: TGCGCCAGCAGCTTGGAGCTACAGATTAATGAGCAGTTCTTC. This translates into CASSLELQINEQFF.